Listed below are T cell receptor beta chains from one sample, sequenced in a study of cytomegalovirus exposure and HLA in healthy donors. Sequenced by immunoSEQ multiplex PCR; TCRdb stores in-frame clones only, minus some. The sample yields about 75,000 clones, around 80% seen once. Sequencing was done on a sample of PBMCs. These receptors were collected from a man between 65 and 85 years old in good health and CMV-seropositive. CDR3s include the opening cysteine and the closing phenylalanine or tryptophan. D genes are given only for firm matches. Clone size appears in some rows only: once, few, many, or a class for an expanded clone.

d_call	clone_size	v_call	j_call	cdr3_aa	cdr3_nt
TRBD1	NA	TRBV5-4	TRBJ2-1	CASSPGTGSYNEQFF	TGTGCCAGCAGTCCCGGGACAGGGTCCTACAATGAGCAGTTCTTC
NA	NA	TRBV7-3	TRBJ2-5	CASSPGDAGGETQYF	TGTGCCAGCAGCCCGGGGGACGCTGGGGGGGAGACCCAGTACTTC
NA	NA	TRBV7-9	TRBJ2-1	CSSCSDYNEQFF	TGTTCCAGCTGTAGCGACTACAATGAGCAGTTCTTC
NA	NA	TRBV5-8	TRBJ1-4	CASSPGTHATNEKLFF	TGTGCCAGCAGCCCTGGGACACATGCAACTAATGAAAAACTGTTTTTT
NA	once	TRBV7-7	TRBJ2-3	CASSLGSGGDTQYF	TGTGCTAGCAGCTTAGGGTCCGGTGGAGATACGCAGTATTTT
NA	once	TRBV4-1	TRBJ2-5	CASSQEFQIVTGKTQYF	TGCGCCAGCAGCCAAGAATTTCAGATAGTCACGGGGAAGACCCAGTACTTC
TRBD1	NA	TRBV5-1	TRBJ2-2	CASSRDREAGELFF	TGCGCCAGCAGCAGGGACAGGGAGGCCGGGGAGCTGTTTTTT
NA	NA	TRBV28	TRBJ1-4	CASSRVTEGEKLFF	TGTGCCAGCAGCCGAGTGACCGAGGGCGAAAAACTGTTTTTT
NA	NA	TRBV19	TRBJ1-2	CASKEGIYGYTF	TGTGCCAGTAAGGAGGGTATCTATGGCTACACCTTC
TRBD1	NA	TRBV28	TRBJ2-7	CASSGTGAYEQYF	TGTGCCAGCAGCGGGACAGGGGCCTACGAGCAGTACTTC
TRBD1	NA	TRBV9	TRBJ2-7	CASSVGQGAFHEQYF	TGTGCCAGCAGCGTAGGGCAGGGGGCGTTCCACGAGCAGTACTTC
NA	few	TRBV5-1	TRBJ1-1	CASSRFDGGTTEAFF	TGCGCCAGCAGCCGTTTCGATGGGGGGACTACTGAAGCTTTCTTT
NA	NA	TRBV5-4	TRBJ1-1	CASSFPDTEAFF	TGTGCCAGCAGCTTTCCGGACACTGAAGCTTTCTTT
NA	NA	TRBV9	TRBJ2-3	CASSVYGRTEGQYF	TGTGCCAGCAGCGTCTACGGGAGGACAGAAGGGCAGTATTTT
TRBD2	NA	TRBV11-2	TRBJ2-3	CASSFGSGGISTDTQYF	TGTGCCAGCAGCTTCGGGAGCGGGGGGATTAGCACAGATACGCAGTATTTT
TRBD1	NA	TRBV19	TRBJ2-7	CASSMLRDSGHEQYF	TGTGCCAGTAGTATGCTCCGGGACAGCGGTCACGAGCAGTACTTC
NA	NA	TRBV28	TRBJ2-7	CASSTGFYEQYF	TGTGCCAGCAGTACAGGATTCTACGAGCAGTACTTC
TRBD1	NA	TRBV19	TRBJ2-7	CASSKQGVRYEQYF	TGTGCCAGTAGCAAGCAGGGGGTGAGGTACGAGCAGTACTTC
TRBD1	NA	TRBV7-9	TRBJ1-4	CASSFRTGAEKLFF	TGTGCCAGCAGCTTCCGGACAGGAGCTGAAAAACTGTTTTTT
TRBD1	NA	TRBV10-2	TRBJ2-2	CASSDGQGVEAGELFF	TGCGCCAGCAGTGACGGACAGGGGGTTGAGGCCGGGGAGCTGTTTTTT
TRBD1	NA	TRBV6-1	TRBJ1-2	CASSWDRGNYGYTF	TGTGCCAGCAGCTGGGACAGGGGGAACTATGGCTACACCTTC
TRBD1	NA	TRBV6-1	TRBJ1-2	CASSDAGQGGNYGYTF	TGTGCCAGCAGTGATGCGGGACAGGGAGGAAACTATGGCTACACCTTC
NA	NA	TRBV2	TRBJ1-5	CASSAWTVGNQPQHF	TGTGCCAGCAGTGCATGGACAGTTGGCAATCAGCCCCAGCATTTT